This is a list of T cell receptor beta chains from one sample in a study of cytomegalovirus exposure and HLA in healthy donors. Profiling relied on immunoSEQ multiplex PCR, and the TCRdb table lists in-frame clones only, not all of them. The top ten hold about 1.8% of the sample, which has a few hundred thousand clones, roughly 85% seen once. What was sequenced was PBMCs. The receptor set was obtained from a young man in good health and CMV-seronegative. CDR3s leave out the opening cysteine and the closing phenylalanine or tryptophan. The D gene is left open where the match is weak.

v_gene,d_gene,CDR3aa
TRBV10-3,.,AIKRGLKNEQF
TRBV23-1,TRBD2,ASTLGLAGVLWDYGGYGQY
TRBV6-1,TRBD1,ASSGTGYSYEQY
TRBV11-2,.,ASSLALTEGTDTQY
TRBV11-3,.,ASSSTRGTVDTQY
TRBV5-8,TRBD1,ASSWGDRQYHQPQH
TRBV5-4,TRBD1,ASSPETGSTEAF
TRBV5-1,TRBD2,ASSPGLAGPSTDTQY
TRBV7-9,.,ASSATMNEQY
TRBV5-1,.,ASSLDRATYEQY
TRBV25-1,TRBD1,ASSATGGRTEAF
TRBV11-2,.,ASSLSSQAGELF
TRBV2,TRBD2,ASSERRGSTDTQY
TRBV7-9,.,ASSSSGSTDTQY
TRBV7-7,.,ASSFPGRGNSPLH
TRBV2,TRBD1,ASSEAGRGSEKLF
TRBV6-4,TRBD1,ASCGQGVYNEQF
TRBV6-6,.,ASRVTGGGTGEKLF
TRBV7-3,.,ASSLQGATNEKLF
TRBV6-5,TRBD1,ASRQGQLYEQY
TRBV9,TRBD1,ASSRGQGITYEQY
TRBV19,.,ASSSGPTGELF
TRBV7-8,TRBD1,ASSAPGTAYEQY
TRBV6-4,TRBD2,ASSESTSGGLNEQF
TRBV6-6,.,ATQGDGYT
TRBV5-4,.,ASSLTVYQETQY
TRBV30,.,ACSGNGSQDTGELF
TRBV9,TRBD1,ASSVEGGSGEQF
TRBV7-3,.,ASSLFQSDTQY
TRBV12-5,TRBD2,ASGTGGFETQY
TRBV2,.,ASSAVGGPEAF
TRBV19,.,ASSSSGWQVDGYT
TRBV7-2,.,ASSPYPPPGNTIY
TRBV9,.,ASSPQGLPGANVLT
TRBV28,.,ASSSPSGTPNYGYT
TRBV6-6,TRBD1,AGTGGGTDTQY
TRBV4-1,.,ASSQGFRETEAF
TRBV27,.,ASSASAADSYEQY
TRBV6-5,TRBD1,ASSSGQGVDEQY
TRBV19,.,ASSIVWDTSSGNTIY
TRBV7-9,.,SSSEGLPEQF